The T cell receptor beta chain under discussion was sequenced for a study of control samples from healthy donors and cancer patients. V was clipped by 0 bases and J by 5 bases; unmatched bases: 8. Germline values: CDR1 SGHRS, CDR2 YFSETQ. The CDR3 totals 17 residues. Profiled with immunoSEQ multiplex PCR; TCRdb holds only in-frame clones, not every one. The table shows tens of thousands of clones, with approximately 84% occurring only once. The chain links TRBV5-1 to TRBJ2-7; 13 nucleotides line up with TRBD2. The source is a man aged 50-60 years in good health. The sequenced sample consisted of blood. CDR3 amino acids: CASSLDRGLAGYHEQYF. The CDR3 DNA follows: TGCGCCAGCAGCTTGGACCGGGGACTAGCGGGATATCACGAGCAGTACTTC. The full variable domain, completed using reference TRBV5-1 and TRBJ2-7, is KAGVTQTPRYLIKTRGQQVTLSCSPISGHRSVSWYQQTPGQGLQFLFEYFSETQRNKGNFPGRFSGRQFSNSRSEMNVSTLELGDSALYLCASSLDRGLAGYHEQYFGPGTRLTVT.